A single sample is the source of the 25 T cell receptor beta chains below, sequenced in a study of sequential checkpoint blockade in melanoma. The treatment was: randomized to nivolumab then ipilimumab (arm A) or the reverse (arm B). Sequencing was performed with immunoSEQ multiplex PCR; in TCRdb, only in-frame clones are kept and a portion is missing. The sample records roughly 18,000 clones, under 60% being singletons. The input for sequencing was CD8+ T cells sorted from blood (inferred from file names), taken from a patient given nivolumab and ipilimumab in sequence. The source is a human donor with melanoma.

The J gene is TRBJ1-2, the V gene TRBV29-1, with D possibly matching TRBD1 (5 bases). The CDR3 extends over 14 amino acids. V lost 7 bases and J lost 5, with 20 bases in between. CDR1 is SQVTM, CDR2 ANQGSEA, per germline. Here the CDR3 reads CSAPMTDHVYGYTF. Here the CDR3 DNA reads TGCAGCGCTCCAATGACAGACCACGTATATGGCTACACCTTC.

DNA for the CDR3: TGTGCCAGTAGTATAGCGAACAGCCCCTACGAGCAGTACTTC. This gives the protein CASSIANSPYEQYF. This rearrangement joins TRBV19 to TRBJ2-7; D ambiguous. The germline V gene encodes CDR1 LNHDA and CDR2 SQIVND (reference sequence). The ends were cut back, 1 base at V and 2 bases at J, with 9 bases in the middle. This CDR3 spans 14 amino acids.

There are a few counts of this clone. V usage is TRBV27 and J usage is TRBJ2-1, with 8 bases that match TRBD2. Germline trimming cut 5 bases from V and 6 bases from J; bases unmatched to any gene: 12. This CDR3 has 16 residues. Looked up from germline, CDR1 is MNHEY and CDR2 is SMNVEV (reference sequence). CDR3 nucleotides: TGTGCCAGCAGTAAACCAGCGGGAGCGGGGATCAATGAGCAGTTCTTC. Amino acid sequence: CASSKPAGAGINEQFF.

V is TRBV29-1 and J is TRBJ2-3; D is uncertain. V lost 0 bases to trimming and J lost 4 bases, with 11 bases between them. Germline V gene lookup returns CDR1 SQVTM and CDR2 ANQGSEA. The CDR3 covers 14 residues. For the CDR3, the DNA is TGCAGCGTTGAAGACCCCGCGCAGGCAGATACGCAGTATTTT. Translating gives CSVEDPAQADTQYF.

By share, this clone counts as medium-sized. This chain connects TRBV19 to TRBJ1-5, with a tentative D call TRBD1 (5 bases). The CDR3 length is 17 residues. V was cut by 2 bases and J by 3 bases, with 17 bases left in between. CDR1 is LNHDA and CDR2 is SQIVND in the germline V gene (reference sequence). The CDR3 protein is CASSIIGSGDDNQPQHF. As DNA, the CDR3 is TGTGCCAGTAGTATAATTGGCTCGGGGGATGACAATCAGCCCCAGCATTTT.

The chain uses TRBV27 and TRBJ2-7; 11 bases are a match to TRBD2. The V gene end was trimmed by 2 bases and the J gene end by 1 base; junction bases not matched to a gene: 10. The CDR3 sequence is 18 residues long. CDR1 and CDR2 (germline): MNHEY, SMNVEV (reference sequence). DNA for the CDR3: TGTGCCAGCAGTTTACTAGCGGGGGGAGCTCTTGGGTCCTACGAGCAGTACTTC. Translated, it gives CASSLLAGGALGSYEQYF.

Only one count was recorded for this clone. The chain is built from TRBV27 and TRBJ1-6, with D perhaps matching TRBD1 (6 bases). Trimming pared 5 bases from V and 4 bases from J, leaving 15 bases between. Germline CDR1 reads MNHEY; CDR2 reads SMNVEV (reference sequence). The CDR3 sequence is 16 residues long. CDR3 sequence (DNA): TGTGCCAGCAGTCCAACAGGGTGGGATTATAATTCACCCCTCCACTTT. This encodes CASSPTGWDYNSPLHF.

The chain links TRBV7-9 to TRBJ2-5; D possibly corresponds to TRBD1 (5 bases). The CDR3 is made up of 14 amino acids. The ends were cut back, 3 bases at V and 1 base at J, with 9 bases in the middle. Germline CDR1 and CDR2: SEHNR and FQNEAQ (reference sequence). As DNA, the CDR3 is TGTGCCAGCAGCTTCGACAGTGCCCAAGAGACCCAGTACTTC. Translation gives CASSFDSAQETQYF.

This chain uses TRBV19 with TRBJ2-7; 9 nucleotides line up with TRBD1. V trimming: 10 bases; J trimming: 1 base; junction bases outside the gene matches: 8. There are 14 residues in the CDR3. Germline loops: CDR1 LNHDA, CDR2 SQIVND (reference sequence). The CDR3 protein is CATRPGQGSYEQYF. CDR3 in DNA: TGTGCCACCCGACCGGGACAGGGATCCTACGAGCAGTACTTC.

Details on this clone: The junction differs from germline at one of its ends, possibly a read error. The gene calls are TRBV9 and TRBJ2-1; 9 nucleotides agree with TRBD2. In germline, CDR1 is SGDLS, CDR2 YYNGEE. The CDR3 is 16 residues long. This CDR3 reads CASSVEAGTSYDEQFF. The CDR3 DNA reads TGTGCCAGCAGCGTAGAGGCCGGGACTAGCTACGATGAGCAGTTCTTC.

About this clone itself: Other DNA sequences within the sample encode an identical CDR3. The chain uses TRBV7-8 and TRBJ2-1; TRBD2 matches 10 bases. V gave up 8 bases and J gave up 2 bases; unmatched junction bases: 12. This CDR3 has 17 residues. Germline-derived CDR1 and CDR2 are SGHVS and FQNEAQ. The CDR3 DNA is TGTGCCAGCGGGGGGCTAGCGGGAGTGGGCCCCTACAATGAGCAGTTCTTC. It translates to CASGGLAGVGPYNEQFF.

The rearrangement links TRBV6-5 to TRBJ2-2; 7 nucleotides align to TRBD2. CDR1 MNHEY and CDR2 SVGAGI come from the germline V gene. V lost 7 bases and J lost 5; bases outside the gene matches: 4. This CDR3 contains 13 residues. Written as DNA, the CDR3 is TGTGCCAGCACGGTCGGGGGGACCGGGGAGCTGTTTTTT. This sequence encodes CASTVGGTGELFF.

The chain combines TRBV30 with TRBJ1-6; D gene ambiguous. Per germline, CDR1 GTSNPN and CDR2 SVGIG (reference sequence). The CDR3 extends over 15 amino acids. V lost 0 bases, J lost 1 base, and 7 bases lay in between. The CDR3 sequence is CAWSVTGSYNSPLHF. CDR3 coding DNA: TGTGCCTGGAGTGTAACGGGGTCCTATAATTCACCCCTCCACTTT.

This clone was recorded a few times. The chain is built from TRBV28 and TRBJ2-7; TRBD1 might be the D (6 bases). V dropped 3 bases and J dropped 6 bases, with 15 bases sitting between them. Germline-derived CDR1 and CDR2 are MDHEN and SYDVKM. This CDR3 is 14 amino acids long. The CDR3 DNA sequence: TGTGCCAGCAGTTTGAGAACAGGGCTTATCGAGCAGTACTTC. Its protein product is CASSLRTGLIEQYF.

The V and J genes are TRBV2 and TRBJ2-5; tentative D call: TRBD1 (5 bases). Germline V lookup: CDR1 SNHLY, CDR2 FYNNEI. V lost 2 bases and J lost 5, with 15 bases in between. The CDR3 is made up of 15 amino acids. The CDR3 DNA reads as TGTGCCAGCAGTGAATGGGGCGGCCTTGGGGAGACCCAGTACTTC. Encoded protein: CASSEWGGLGETQYF.

This clone was seen only a few times. This chain joins TRBV5-4 and TRBJ1-1, with TRBD1 matching 7 bases. With 2 bases clipped from V and 5 bases from J, the junction kept 12 bases outside the gene matches. The CDR3 covers 16 residues. The germline gives CDR1 SGHNT, CDR2 YYREEE (reference sequence). The CDR3, as DNA: TGTGCCAGCAGCTTTACCACCGGGACAGCCCGTACTGAAGCTTTCTTT. Its translation: CASSFTTGTARTEAFF.

This clone was found a few times. J is TRBJ1-4 and V is TRBV4-1; D gene uncertain. This CDR3 has 15 amino acids. Germline assignment: CDR1 MGHRA and CDR2 YSYEKL. Trimming pared 6 bases from V and 5 bases from J, leaving 16 bases between. This CDR3 reads CASSEGVLQNEKLFF. The CDR3 bases are TGCGCCAGCAGTGAGGGAGTGCTTCAAAATGAAAAACTGTTTTTT.

The chain is built from TRBV13 and TRBJ2-7, with 8 positions matching TRBD1. CDR3 length: 13 amino acids. Germline V gene lookup returns CDR1 PRHDT and CDR2 FYEKMQ (reference sequence). Trimming at V came to 0 bases and at J to 5 bases, leaving 0 bases not matched to a gene. The CDR3 DNA follows: TGTGCCAGCAGCTTAGGGACAGGGGACGAGCAGTACTTC. It encodes CASSLGTGDEQYF.

This clone was found a few times. The chain carries TRBV19 and TRBJ2-1; 7 nucleotides align to TRBD2. From germline, CDR1 is LNHDA and CDR2 SQIVND (reference sequence). This CDR3 has 17 amino acids. Losses at the gene ends were 3 bases for V and 3 bases for J; bases not matched to a gene: 11. The CDR3 sequence: CASSMSGLAEVYNEQFF. The CDR3 DNA follows: TGTGCCAGTAGTATGTCTGGGCTAGCGGAGGTCTACAATGAGCAGTTCTTC.

The rearrangement links TRBV7-2 to TRBJ2-6, with 7 bases that match TRBD1. The length of the CDR3 is 15 residues. V shed 5 bases and J 5 bases; nucleotides not matched to a gene: 6. CDR1 and CDR2 from the germline V gene are SGHTA and FQGNSA. CDR3 amino acids: CASSTLTGWANVLTF. The CDR3 nucleotides read TGTGCCAGCAGCACCCTGACAGGGTGGGCCAACGTCCTGACTTTC. The variable domain in full, with the rest retrieved from reference TRBV7-2 and TRBJ2-6, is GAGVSQSPSNKVTEKGKDVELRCDPISGHTALYWYRQSLGQGLEFLIYFQGNSAPDKSGLPSDRFSAERTGGSVSTLTIQRTQQEDSAVYLCASSTLTGWANVLTFGAGSRLTVL.

The chain combines TRBV6-5 with TRBJ2-5; 7 bases map to TRBD2. V gave up 7 bases and J gave up 3 bases; unmatched junction bases: 5. Germline values: CDR1 MNHEY, CDR2 SVGAGI. This CDR3 region has 13 residues. CDR3 bases: TGTGCCAGCATCGCGAGCGGGGAAGAGACCCAGTACTTC. Translation: CASIASGEETQYF.

This clone turned up a few times. The rearrangement links TRBV7-9 to TRBJ2-7; TRBD1 matches at 11 bases. V lost 3 bases to trimming and J lost 1 base; unmatched junction nucleotides: 2. The germline gives CDR1 SEHNR, CDR2 FQNEAQ (reference sequence). The CDR3 is 15 amino acids. CDR3 sequence reads: CASSLWDRGSYEQYF. For the CDR3, the DNA is TGTGCCAGCAGCTTGTGGGACAGGGGGTCCTACGAGCAGTACTTC.

The chain links TRBV9 to TRBJ1-2; no firm D call. This CDR3 contains 15 residues. CDR1 is SGDLS and CDR2 is YYNGEE in the germline V gene. Trimming left V 0 bases short and J 4 bases short, with 13 bases between. CDR3 nucleotide sequence: TGTGCCAGCAGCGTAGGGAGCGCCTCGAGCTATGGCTACACCTTC. It codes for CASSVGSASSYGYTF.

This clone was recorded a few times. This chain joins TRBV7-8 and TRBJ2-1, with TRBD1 matching 7 bases. Germline V gene sequence: CDR1 SGHVS, CDR2 FQNEAQ. Germline trimming cut 5 bases from V and 7 bases from J; bases unmatched to any gene: 14. This CDR3 is 16 amino acids long. The CDR3: CASSHRGNRGWNEQFF. The CDR3 DNA reads as TGTGCCAGCAGCCATAGGGGAAACAGGGGATGGAATGAGCAGTTCTTC.

DNA of the CDR3: TGTGCCAGCAGCTTGTTCGTGGGGGGGTGGTATAATGAGCAGTTCTTC. This sequence encodes CASSLFVGGWYNEQFF. The chain combines TRBV5-4 with TRBJ2-1, with 7 bases aligning to TRBD2. V lost 1 base to trimming and J lost 7 bases; unmatched junction nucleotides: 11. The CDR3 runs 16 residues. The germline V gene has CDR1 SGHNT and CDR2 YYREEE (reference sequence).